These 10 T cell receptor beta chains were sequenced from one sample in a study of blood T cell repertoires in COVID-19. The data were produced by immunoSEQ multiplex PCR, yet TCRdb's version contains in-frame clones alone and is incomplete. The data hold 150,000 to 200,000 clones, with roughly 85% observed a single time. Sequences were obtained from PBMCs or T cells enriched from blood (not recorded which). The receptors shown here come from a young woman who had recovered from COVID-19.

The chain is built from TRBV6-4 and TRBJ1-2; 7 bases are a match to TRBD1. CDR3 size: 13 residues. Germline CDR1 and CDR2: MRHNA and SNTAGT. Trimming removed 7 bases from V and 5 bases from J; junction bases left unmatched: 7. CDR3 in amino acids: CASKRTGDYGYTF. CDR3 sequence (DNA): TGTGCCAGCAAAAGAACAGGGGATTATGGCTACACCTTC.

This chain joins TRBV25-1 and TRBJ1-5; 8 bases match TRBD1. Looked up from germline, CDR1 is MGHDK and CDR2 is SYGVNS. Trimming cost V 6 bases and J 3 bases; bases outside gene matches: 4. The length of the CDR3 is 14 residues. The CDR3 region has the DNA TGTGCCAGCAGCGAGGGACAGGACAATCAGCCCCAGCATTTT. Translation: CASSEGQDNQPQHF.

Written as DNA, the CDR3 is TGTGCCAGTAGTACGGGGACTAGCGGGAGTTACGGATACGAGCAGTACTTC. It specifies CASSTGTSGSYGYEQYF. The V gene is TRBV19, the J gene TRBJ2-7, with 14 nucleotides matching TRBD2. CDR3 length: 17 amino acids. V lost 4 bases to trimming and J lost 4 bases; unmatched junction nucleotides: 9. Germline V CDR1 and CDR2: LNHDA, SQIVND (reference sequence). Full variable domain (missing parts from reference TRBV19 and TRBJ2-7): DGGITQSPKYLFRKEGQNVTLSCEQNLNHDAMYWYRQDPGQGLRLIYYSQIVNDFQKGDIAEGYSVSREKKESFPLTVTSAQKNPTAFYLCASSTGTSGSYGYEQYFGPGTRLTVT.

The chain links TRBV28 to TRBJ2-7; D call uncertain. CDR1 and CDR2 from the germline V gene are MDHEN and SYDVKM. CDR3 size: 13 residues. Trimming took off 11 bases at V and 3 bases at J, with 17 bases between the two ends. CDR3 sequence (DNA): TGTGCCGGAGCCGGAACGGATCTCTACGAGCAGTACTTC. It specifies CAGAGTDLYEQYF. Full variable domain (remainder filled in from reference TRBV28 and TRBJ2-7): DVKVTQSSRYLVKRTGEKVFLECVQDMDHENMFWYRQDPGLGLRLIYFSYDVKMKEKGDIPEGYSVSREKKERFSLILESASTNQTSMYLCAGAGTDLYEQYFGPGTRLTVT.

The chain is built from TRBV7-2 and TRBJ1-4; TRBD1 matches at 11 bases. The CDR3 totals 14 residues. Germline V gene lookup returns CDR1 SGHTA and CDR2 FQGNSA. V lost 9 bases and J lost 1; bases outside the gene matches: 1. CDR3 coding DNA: TGTGCCAGGGACAGGGGGCAAACTAATGAAAAACTGTTTTTT. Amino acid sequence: CARDRGQTNEKLFF. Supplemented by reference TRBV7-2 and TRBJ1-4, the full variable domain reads GAGVSQSPSNKVTEKGKDVELRCDPISGHTALYWYRQSLGQGLEFLIYFQGNSAPDKSGLPSDRFSAERTGGSVSTLTIQRTQQEDSAVYLCARDRGQTNEKLFFGSGTQLSVL.

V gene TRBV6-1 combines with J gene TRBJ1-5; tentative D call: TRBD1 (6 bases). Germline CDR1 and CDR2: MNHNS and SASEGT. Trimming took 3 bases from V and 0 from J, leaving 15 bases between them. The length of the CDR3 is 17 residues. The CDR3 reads CASSDNRAIASNQPQHF. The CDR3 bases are TGTGCCAGCAGTGATAACAGGGCGATCGCTAGCAATCAGCCCCAGCATTTT.

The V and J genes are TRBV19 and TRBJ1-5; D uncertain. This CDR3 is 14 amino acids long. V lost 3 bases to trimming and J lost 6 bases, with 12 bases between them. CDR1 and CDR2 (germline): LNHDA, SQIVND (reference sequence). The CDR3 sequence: CASSISQYGQPQHF. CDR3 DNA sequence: TGTGCCAGTAGTATTAGCCAATACGGTCAGCCCCAGCATTTT. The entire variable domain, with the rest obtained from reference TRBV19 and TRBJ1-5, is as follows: DGGITQSPKYLFRKEGQNVTLSCEQNLNHDAMYWYRQDPGQGLRLIYYSQIVNDFQKGDIAEGYSVSREKKESFPLTVTSAQKNPTAFYLCASSISQYGQPQHFGDGTRLSIL.

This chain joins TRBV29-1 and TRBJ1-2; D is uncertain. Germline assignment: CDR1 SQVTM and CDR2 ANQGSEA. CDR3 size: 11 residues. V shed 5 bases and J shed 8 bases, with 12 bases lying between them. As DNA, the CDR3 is TGCAGCGTTCGTTCTGCGGTAGGCTACACCTTC. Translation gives CSVRSAVGYTF.

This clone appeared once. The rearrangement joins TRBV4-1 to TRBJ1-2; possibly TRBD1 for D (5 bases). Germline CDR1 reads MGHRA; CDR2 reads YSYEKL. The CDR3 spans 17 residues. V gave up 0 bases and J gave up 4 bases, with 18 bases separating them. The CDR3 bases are TGCGCCAGCAGCCAAGATTACGGCAGGGCTAAATTCTATGGCTACACCTTC. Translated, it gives CASSQDYGRAKFYGYTF.

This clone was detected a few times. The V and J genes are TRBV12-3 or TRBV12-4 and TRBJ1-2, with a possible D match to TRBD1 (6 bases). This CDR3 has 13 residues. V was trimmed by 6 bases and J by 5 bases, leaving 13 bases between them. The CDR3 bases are TGTGCCAGCAGCCTAAGACAGGAATATGGCTACACCTTC. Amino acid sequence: CASSLRQEYGYTF.